A single sample is the source of the 4 T cell receptor beta chains below, sequenced in a study of blood T cell repertoires in COVID-19. Sequenced by immunoSEQ multiplex PCR; TCRdb stores in-frame clones only, minus some. The sample holds around 360,000 clones, around 87% seen once. Sequenced sample: PBMCs or T cells enriched from blood (not recorded which). The receptors were sampled from a man aged 40-50 years in a cohort exposed to, infected with or recovered from COVID-19 (not recorded which).

The chain is built from TRBV7-5 and TRBJ2-7; the table's D call of TRBD2 was not tested on the DNA. TRBV7-5 is designated a pseudogene. There are 17 residues in the CDR3. The CDR3 bases are TGTGTCAGAAGCGAAGGGACTAGCGGGAGTTTCTCCTACGAGCAGTACTTC. Translating gives CVRSEGTSGSFSYEQYF.

The chain has TRBV24-1 and TRBJ2-1; TRBD2 aligns across 12 bases. The CDR3 runs 16 residues. The germline gives CDR1 KGHDR, CDR2 SFDVKD. Germline trimming cut 3 bases from V and 9 bases from J; bases unmatched to any gene: 8. Written as DNA, the CDR3 is TGTGCCACCAGTGATCAACAGACTAGCGGGAGAGGTGAGCAGTTCTTC. Its translation: CATSDQQTSGRGEQFF.

V and J are TRBV2 and TRBJ2-4; TRBD2 matches at 7 bases. J lost 8 bases, V lost 2 bases, and 9 bases had no gene match. CDR3 length equals 15 residues. CDR1 SNHLY and CDR2 FYNNEI come from the germline V gene. The CDR3 loop reads CASSENLVGGDIQYF. The CDR3 DNA sequence: TGTGCCAGCAGTGAAAATTTAGTTGGGGGGGACATTCAGTACTTC.

CDR3 DNA sequence: TGTGCCAGCAGTGGGAACAGGGGGCACAATGAGCAGTTCTTC. Translated: CASSGNRGHNEQFF. The chain joins TRBV2 to TRBJ2-1; TRBD1 matches at 9 bases. This CDR3 is 14 amino acids long. The junction had 3 bases not matched to a gene; V was cut back by 4 bases and J by 5 bases. Germline-derived CDR1 and CDR2 are SNHLY and FYNNEI. Based on the CDR3 plus reference TRBV2 and TRBJ2-1, the full variable domain is EPEVTQTPSHQVTQMGQEVILRCVPISNHLYFYWYRQILGQKVEFLVSFYNNEISEKSEIFDDQFSVERPDGSNFTLKIRSTKLEDSAMYFCASSGNRGHNEQFFGPGTRLTVL.